This T cell receptor beta chain stems from a study of blood T cell repertoires in COVID-19. Study-level background: Samples representing acute and convalescent COVID-19 were sourced from the United States, Italy and Spain. The analysed material was cDNA or gDNA that came from T cells, B-cell-depleted T cells, or PBMCs.

Sequencing was performed with immunoSEQ multiplex PCR; in TCRdb, only in-frame clones are kept and a portion is missing. This table has more than 150,000 clones, around 87% appearing once. V lost 3 bases, J lost 0 bases, and 6 bases lay in between. The CDR3 runs 15 residues. Germline V gene lookup returns CDR1 MNHNS and CDR2 SASEGT. This clone was counted only a few times. The chain combines TRBV6-1 with TRBJ2-6, with no clear D. What was sequenced was peripheral blood. This receptor was obtained from a man aged 40-55 years with active or convalescent COVID-19. The CDR3 nucleotides are TGTGCCAGCAGTGATAGCTACTCTGGGGCCAACGTCCTGACTTTC. It translates to CASSDSYSGANVLTF.